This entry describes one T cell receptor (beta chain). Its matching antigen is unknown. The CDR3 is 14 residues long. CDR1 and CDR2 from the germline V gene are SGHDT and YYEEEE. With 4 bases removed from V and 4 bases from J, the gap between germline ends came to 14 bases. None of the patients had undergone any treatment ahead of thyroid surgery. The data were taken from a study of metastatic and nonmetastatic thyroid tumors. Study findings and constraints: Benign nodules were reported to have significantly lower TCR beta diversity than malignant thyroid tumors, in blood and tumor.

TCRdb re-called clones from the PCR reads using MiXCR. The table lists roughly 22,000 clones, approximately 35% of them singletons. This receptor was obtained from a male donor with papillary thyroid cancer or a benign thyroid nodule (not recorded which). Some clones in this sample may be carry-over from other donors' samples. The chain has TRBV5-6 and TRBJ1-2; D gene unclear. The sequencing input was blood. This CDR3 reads CASSPDRGTYGYTF. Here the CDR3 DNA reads TGTGCCAGCAGCCCTGACCGTGGAACCTATGGCTACACCTTC.